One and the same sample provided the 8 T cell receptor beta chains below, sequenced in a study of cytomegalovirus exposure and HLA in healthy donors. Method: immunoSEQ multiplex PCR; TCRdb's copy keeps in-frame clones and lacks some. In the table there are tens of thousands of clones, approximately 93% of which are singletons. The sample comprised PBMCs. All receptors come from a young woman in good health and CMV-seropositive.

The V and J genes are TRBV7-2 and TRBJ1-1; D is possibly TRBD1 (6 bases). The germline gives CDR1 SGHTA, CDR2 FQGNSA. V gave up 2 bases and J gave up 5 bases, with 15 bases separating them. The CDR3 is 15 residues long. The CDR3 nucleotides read TGTGCCAGCAGCTTATCTCCCCAAAGGGGGACTGAAGCTTTCTTT. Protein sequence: CASSLSPQRGTEAFF.

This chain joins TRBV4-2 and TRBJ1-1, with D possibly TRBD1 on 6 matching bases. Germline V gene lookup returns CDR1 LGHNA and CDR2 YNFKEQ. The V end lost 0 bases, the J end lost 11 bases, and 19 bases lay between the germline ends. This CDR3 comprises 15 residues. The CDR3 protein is CASSQDRTEFPIAFF. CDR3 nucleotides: TGTGCCAGCAGCCAAGACAGGACAGAGTTTCCAATTGCTTTCTTT.

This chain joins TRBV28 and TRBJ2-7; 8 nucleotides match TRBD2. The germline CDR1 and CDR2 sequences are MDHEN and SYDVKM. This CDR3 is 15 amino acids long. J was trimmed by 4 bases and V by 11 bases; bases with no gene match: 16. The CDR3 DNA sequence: TGTGCCGTCCGCGGGGGGAATAGCAGAGGGTACGAGCAGTACTTC. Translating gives CAVRGGNSRGYEQYF.

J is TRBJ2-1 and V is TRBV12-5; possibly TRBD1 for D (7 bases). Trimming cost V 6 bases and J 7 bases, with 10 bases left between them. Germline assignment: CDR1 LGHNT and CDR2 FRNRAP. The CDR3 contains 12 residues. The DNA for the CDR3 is TGTGCTAGTGGCCCAGGGGGGAATGAGCAGTTCTTC. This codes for CASGPGGNEQFF.

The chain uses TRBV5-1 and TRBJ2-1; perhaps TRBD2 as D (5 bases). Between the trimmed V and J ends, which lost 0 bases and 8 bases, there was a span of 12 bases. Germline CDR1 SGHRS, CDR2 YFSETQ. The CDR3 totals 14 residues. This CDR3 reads CASSLEGRVDEQFF. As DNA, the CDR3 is TGCGCCAGCAGCTTGGAAGGGCGGGTGGATGAGCAGTTCTTC.

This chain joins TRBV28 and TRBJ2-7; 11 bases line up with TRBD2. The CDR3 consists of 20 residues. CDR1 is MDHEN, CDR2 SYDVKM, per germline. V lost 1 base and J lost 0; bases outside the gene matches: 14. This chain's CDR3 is CASSLSYGTSGGKSSYEQYF. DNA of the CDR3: TGTGCCAGCAGTTTATCCTACGGGACTAGCGGAGGAAAGAGCTCCTACGAGCAGTACTTC.

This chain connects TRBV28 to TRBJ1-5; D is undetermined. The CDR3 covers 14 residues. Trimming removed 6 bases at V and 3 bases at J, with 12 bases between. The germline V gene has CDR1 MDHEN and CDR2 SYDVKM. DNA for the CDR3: TGTGCCAGCAGCACCGGACTGAACAATCAGCCCCAGCATTTT. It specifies CASSTGLNNQPQHF.

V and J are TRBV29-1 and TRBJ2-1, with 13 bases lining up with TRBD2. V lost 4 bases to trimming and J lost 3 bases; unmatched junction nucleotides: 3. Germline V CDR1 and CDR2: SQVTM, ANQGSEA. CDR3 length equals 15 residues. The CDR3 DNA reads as TGCAGCGTTGGAGGACTAGCGGGAGTCTACAATGAGCAGTTCTTC. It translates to CSVGGLAGVYNEQFF.